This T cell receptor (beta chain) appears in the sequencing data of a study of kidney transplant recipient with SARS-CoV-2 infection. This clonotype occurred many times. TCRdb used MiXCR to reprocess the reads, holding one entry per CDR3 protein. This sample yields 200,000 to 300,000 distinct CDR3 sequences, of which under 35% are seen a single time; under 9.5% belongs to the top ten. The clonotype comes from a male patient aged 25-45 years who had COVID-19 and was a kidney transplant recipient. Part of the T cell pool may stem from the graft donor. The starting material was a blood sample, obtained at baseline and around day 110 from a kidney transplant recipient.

The CDR3, as DNA: TGTGCCAGCAGCAGTCAATCCGATCTCGGAAAGACCTATGGCTACACCTTC. Amino acids: CASSSQSDLGKTYGYTF. The rearrangement links TRBV11-3 to TRBJ1-2; D is undetermined. The V gene's germline CDR1 is SGHNT and CDR2 YENEEA. V dropped 5 bases and J dropped 4 bases, with 23 bases sitting between them. CDR3 length equals 17 residues.